The 10 T cell receptor beta chains in this list originate from one sample, sequenced in a study of vaccination and CD4 T cells after COVID-19. Their target antigens are unknown. The Oncomine TCR Beta short-read assay was applied to DNA of cultured CD4+ T cells. One entry per CDR3 protein results from TCRdb running MiXCR on the PCR reads. This sample has about 11,000 distinct CDR3 sequences; under 50% occur once, and the top ten carry about 30%. Treatment meaning: approximately nine-day PBMC culture with coronavirus spike peptide pools or control peptides (ViraFEST assay). Sequenced: CD4+ T cells from blood, cultured in vitro. These receptors were obtained from a human donor who had recovered from COVID-19.

This clonotype was detected a few times. The J gene is TRBJ1-5, the V gene TRBV30; D gene uncertain. CDR3 length equals 13 residues. In germline, CDR1 is GTSNPN, CDR2 SVGIG (reference sequence). The V end lost 2 bases, the J end lost 4 bases, and 9 bases lay between the germline ends. The CDR3 sequence is CAWSPKGNQPQHF. CDR3 nucleotide sequence: TGTGCCTGGAGTCCGAAAGGTAATCAGCCCCAGCATTTT.

The V call is TRBV2, the J call TRBJ1-2; 9 positions match TRBD1. The CDR3 extends over 13 amino acids. CDR1 is SNHLY and CDR2 is FYNNEI in the germline V gene. The V gene end was trimmed by 4 bases and the J gene end by 7 bases; junction bases not matched to a gene: 4. The CDR3 is CASSGDRAAGYTF. As DNA, the CDR3 is TGTGCCAGCAGTGGGGACAGGGCGGCTGGCTACACCTTC.

V usage is TRBV6-1 and J usage is TRBJ2-3; perhaps TRBD1 as D (5 bases). The CDR3 is 13 amino acids. V lost 7 bases to trimming and J lost 1 base, with 9 bases between them. Germline V gene data show CDR1 as MNHNS and CDR2 as SASEGT. CDR3 amino acids: CASKLQGTDTQYF. In DNA, the CDR3 is TGTGCCAGCAAGCTACAGGGCACAGATACGCAGTATTTT.

This clonotype was recorded once. The chain has TRBV28 and TRBJ1-5; possibly TRBD1 for D (6 bases). Between the trimmed V and J ends, which lost 7 bases and 0 bases, there was a span of 22 bases. There are 18 residues in the CDR3. Germline V gives CDR1 MDHEN, CDR2 SYDVKM. This CDR3 is CASITAGGGGHSNQPQHF. CDR3 coding DNA: TGTGCCAGCATAACTGCGGGAGGGGGGGGACATAGCAATCAGCCCCAGCATTTT.

The CDR3 reads CASSYDSPNTEAFF. In DNA form, the CDR3 reads TGTGCCAGCAGTTACGACAGTCCGAACACTGAAGCTTTCTTT. The chain links TRBV6-5 to TRBJ1-1, with D tentatively TRBD1 (5 bases). Trimming removed 2 bases from V and 1 base from J, with 8 bases in between. Per germline, CDR1 MNHEY and CDR2 SVGAGI. This CDR3 region has 14 residues.

This clonotype was counted only a few times. V usage is TRBV28 and J usage is TRBJ2-2; D possibly corresponds to TRBD2 (6 bases). The CDR3 covers 16 residues. The V end was cut by 4 bases, the J end by 6 bases, with 18 bases between. The germline CDR1 and CDR2 sequences are MDHEN and SYDVKM. The CDR3 here is CASSSQTEGRSGELFF. DNA of the CDR3: TGTGCCAGCAGTTCACAAACGGAGGGGCGATCCGGGGAGCTGTTTTTT. The full variable domain, with the rest looked up from reference TRBV28 and TRBJ2-2, is DVKVTQSSRYLVKRTGEKVFLECVQDMDHENMFWYRQDPGLGLRLIYFSYDVKMKEKGDIPEGYSVSREKKERFSLILESASTNQTSMYLCASSSQTEGRSGELFFGEGSRLTVL.

The chain links TRBV6-5 to TRBJ1-5, with D perhaps matching TRBD1 (6 bases). CDR3 length: 18 residues. The V and J ends lost 2 bases and 0 bases respectively, with 17 bases between them. CDR1 and CDR2 (germline): MNHEY, SVGAGI. The CDR3: CASSYLFSGTHSNQPQHF. CDR3 in DNA: TGTGCCAGCAGTTACCTATTCTCCGGGACACATAGCAATCAGCCCCAGCATTTT.

This clonotype was seen more than once but under ten times. The V call is TRBV2, the J call TRBJ1-5; 9 nucleotides agree with TRBD1. J gave up 1 base and V 5 bases, and 3 bases lay outside the gene matches. The CDR3 extends over 15 amino acids. Germline assignment: CDR1 SNHLY and CDR2 FYNNEI. For the CDR3, the DNA is TGTGCCAGCAGTTGGGGACAGGGCAGCAATCAGCCCCAGCATTTT. Encoded protein: CASSWGQGSNQPQHF.

This clonotype came up a few times. V gene TRBV20-1 combines with J gene TRBJ1-5; perhaps TRBD1 as D (5 bases). V dropped 6 bases and J dropped 4 bases, with 13 bases sitting between them. The CDR3 has 13 amino acids. Germline CDR1 and CDR2: DFQATT and SNEGSKA (reference sequence). CDR3 DNA sequence: TGCAGTGCATTGAGGGGAGAAAATCAGCCCCAGCATTTT. It codes for CSALRGENQPQHF.

This clonotype appeared a few times. This chain joins TRBV27 and TRBJ1-1, with 7 bases matching TRBD1. The trim removed 3 bases at V and 7 bases at J, leaving 8 bases unmatched. CDR1 and CDR2 (germline): MNHEY, SMNVEV (reference sequence). The CDR3 loop spans 14 amino acids. The CDR3: CASSLGIGTVEAFF. Written as DNA, the CDR3 is TGTGCCAGCAGTTTGGGGATCGGGACAGTTGAAGCTTTCTTT.